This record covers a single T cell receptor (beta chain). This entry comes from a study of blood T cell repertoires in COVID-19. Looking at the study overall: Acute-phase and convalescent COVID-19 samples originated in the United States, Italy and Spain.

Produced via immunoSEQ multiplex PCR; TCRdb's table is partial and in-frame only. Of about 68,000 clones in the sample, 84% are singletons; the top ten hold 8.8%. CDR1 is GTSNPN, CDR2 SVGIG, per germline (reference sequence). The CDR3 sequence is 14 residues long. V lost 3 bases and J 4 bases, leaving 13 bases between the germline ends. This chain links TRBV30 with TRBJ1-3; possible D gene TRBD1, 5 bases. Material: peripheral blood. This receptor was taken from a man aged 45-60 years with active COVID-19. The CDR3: CAWSPAGGGNTIYF. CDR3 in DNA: TGTGCCTGGAGCCCCGCCGGGGGAGGAAACACCATATATTTT.